These 29 T cell receptor beta chains originate from one sample sequenced in a study of shared clonotypes between healthy human individuals. The naive CD8 fraction comprised CD45RO-negative cells positively selected for CCR7 and excluded terminally differentiated effector memory CD45RA+ cells. Some clones are missing from TCRdb's copy, which holds only in-frame ones; the method was immunoSEQ multiplex PCR. The sample carries some 2,100,000 clones, 93% recorded once. The specimen sequenced was naive CD8+ T cells from PBMCs. The receptors come from a man aged 18 to 30 in good health. Some clones in this sample may be carry-over from other donors' samples.

CDR3 protein: CASSLAFSRGIPNTEAFF. The CDR3 DNA sequence: TGTGCCAGCAGCTTGGCCTTTTCGCGGGGAATCCCGAACACTGAAGCTTTCTTT. The genes are TRBV5-6 and TRBJ1-1; D is unresolved. The V end was cut by 0 bases, the J end by 1 base, with 19 bases between. Germline CDR1 is SGHDT and CDR2 is YYEEEE. The CDR3 contains 18 residues.

In the case of this clone: The sample carries other DNA sequences with the same CDR3. The rearrangement uses TRBV27 and TRBJ2-1; no definite D call. The CDR3 is made up of 14 amino acids. From germline, CDR1 is MNHEY and CDR2 SMNVEV (reference sequence). Trimming removed 0 bases at V and 3 bases at J, with 6 bases between. CDR3 region: CASSLSRLYNEQFF. The CDR3 coding sequence is TGTGCCAGCAGTTTATCTCGGCTCTACAATGAGCAGTTCTTC.

The V call is TRBV7-2, the J call TRBJ2-1; the match to TRBD1 covers 7 bases. The CDR3 contains 15 residues. With V trimmed by 1 base and J by 4 bases, 4 bases remained unmatched. CDR1 SGHTA and CDR2 FQGNSA come from the germline V gene. The CDR3 DNA follows: TGTGCCAGCAGCTTAGGGACAGGCTATTACAATGAGCAGTTCTTC. Protein: CASSLGTGYYNEQFF.

This rearrangement joins TRBV13 to TRBJ2-7; 7 bases are a match to TRBD2. The CDR3 extends over 15 amino acids. CDR1 is PRHDT, CDR2 FYEKMQ, per germline (reference sequence). J was trimmed by 5 bases and V by 1 base; bases with no gene match: 8. DNA of the CDR3: TGTGCCAGCAGCTTAGTCACGGGAGGAGTGGACGAGCAGTACTTC. It translates to CASSLVTGGVDEQYF.

As concerns this clone: The same CDR3 arises from other DNA sequences in this sample as well. This rearrangement joins TRBV28 to TRBJ1-5, with D possibly matching TRBD1 (5 bases). Germline V gives CDR1 MDHEN, CDR2 SYDVKM. The CDR3 consists of 13 residues. Trimming took 3 bases from V and 4 from J, leaving 7 bases between them. Written as DNA, the CDR3 is TGTGCCAGCAGTTTCGCAGGGAATCAGCCCCAGCATTTT. It codes for CASSFAGNQPQHF.

The V and J genes are TRBV27 and TRBJ2-3; 8 nucleotides line up with TRBD1. Unmatched junction bases numbered 2, after V lost 3 bases and J lost 0 bases. The CDR3 loop spans 15 amino acids. Per the germline V gene, CDR1 is MNHEY and CDR2 is SMNVEV (reference sequence). The CDR3 here is CASSFWTGSTDTQYF. DNA of the CDR3: TGTGCCAGCAGTTTCTGGACAGGGAGCACAGATACGCAGTATTTT.

The sample holds one count of this clone. The V gene is TRBV7-9, the J gene TRBJ2-6; D possibly uses TRBD1 or TRBD2 (7 bases each). V gave up 4 bases and J gave up 2 bases, with 12 bases separating them. The CDR3 totals 16 residues. In germline, CDR1 is SEHNR, CDR2 FQNEAQ (reference sequence). The CDR3 reads CASSSRGGAGANVLTF. The CDR3 DNA reads TGTGCCAGCAGCTCCAGGGGGGGCGCTGGGGCCAACGTCCTGACTTTC.

In regard to this clone: At the DNA level, this CDR3 is encoded by other sequences in the same sample as well. V and J are TRBV28 and TRBJ2-7, with D possibly matching TRBD1 (7 bases). In germline, CDR1 is MDHEN, CDR2 SYDVKM. V dropped 2 bases and J dropped 3 bases, with 11 bases sitting between them. This CDR3 comprises 14 residues. The CDR3 protein is CASSLAGQSYEQYF. The CDR3 DNA sequence: TGTGCCAGCAGTTTAGCGGGACAGAGCTACGAGCAGTACTTC.

V gene TRBV6-1 combines with J gene TRBJ2-6; D gene unclear. The germline CDR1 and CDR2 sequences are MNHNS and SASEGT. The CDR3 is made up of 15 amino acids. Trimming removed 3 bases from V and 2 bases from J, with 8 bases in between. Written as DNA, the CDR3 is TGTGCCAGCAGTGAGGAGACCACTGGGGCCAACGTCCTGACTTTC. This translates into CASSEETTGANVLTF.

This clone was recorded a few times. This CDR3 is also generated by other DNA sequences in the sample. The chain recombines TRBV28 with TRBJ1-1, with D possibly TRBD1 on 6 matching bases. The V gene lost 2 bases and the J gene lost 0 bases, with 7 bases spanning the gap. The CDR3 length is 14 residues. Germline V gene lookup returns CDR1 MDHEN and CDR2 SYDVKM. Written as DNA, the CDR3 is TGTGCCAGCAGTTTAGGACAGATGAACACTGAAGCTTTCTTT. This encodes CASSLGQMNTEAFF.

The CDR3 sequence: CASSFGAGGPNEQYF. CDR3 nucleotide sequence: TGTGCCAGCAGCTTCGGTGCAGGGGGGCCGAACGAGCAGTACTTC. The chain combines TRBV7-2 with TRBJ2-7, with TRBD1 as a possible D gene (7 bases). The CDR3 sequence is 15 residues long. The germline gives CDR1 SGHTA, CDR2 FQGNSA. V gave up 3 bases and J gave up 5 bases, with 17 bases separating them.

The rearrangement uses TRBV27 and TRBJ1-1; D remains unclear. CDR1 MNHEY and CDR2 SMNVEV come from the germline V gene (reference sequence). Trimming took 6 bases from V and 0 from J, leaving 8 bases between them. The CDR3 is 13 residues long. This CDR3 is CASSGRMNTEAFF. In nucleotides, the CDR3 is TGTGCCAGCAGCGGACGGATGAACACTGAAGCTTTCTTT.

The chain joins TRBV10-2 to TRBJ2-7; 7 bases line up with TRBD2. This CDR3 has 14 residues. V shed 6 bases and J 0 bases; nucleotides not matched to a gene: 5. Germline V gives CDR1 WSHSY, CDR2 SAAADI. CDR3 protein: CASSPSGLSYEQYF. The DNA for the CDR3 is TGCGCCAGCAGCCCTAGCGGCCTCTCCTACGAGCAGTACTTC.

This chain connects TRBV12-5 to TRBJ2-1, with 9 bases matching TRBD2. Trimming at V came to 3 bases and at J to 8 bases, leaving 11 bases not matched to a gene. This CDR3 region has 16 residues. CDR1 LGHNT and CDR2 FRNRAP come from the germline V gene. The chain's CDR3 is CASGLAGIAGVDEQFF. Here the CDR3 DNA reads TGTGCTAGTGGTTTAGCAGGTATAGCGGGAGTGGATGAGCAGTTCTTC.

The V gene is TRBV6-1, the J gene TRBJ2-7; 7 positions agree with TRBD1. With V trimmed by 7 bases and J by 3 bases, 9 bases remained unmatched. Germline V gives CDR1 MNHNS, CDR2 SASEGT. This CDR3 is 14 amino acids long. The CDR3 protein is CASMLLGQIYEQYF. In DNA, the CDR3 is TGTGCCAGCATGTTATTGGGACAGATCTACGAGCAGTACTTC.

This sequence joins TRBV27 and TRBJ2-5; 8 nucleotides match TRBD1. The germline V gene encodes CDR1 MNHEY and CDR2 SMNVEV (reference sequence). Trimming cost V 5 bases and J 4 bases; bases outside gene matches: 12. The CDR3 extends over 16 amino acids. CDR3 coding DNA: TGTGCCAGCAGTACCCGGACAGGGCCCGAGGGAGAGACCCAGTACTTC. Protein product: CASSTRTGPEGETQYF.

This chain links TRBV28 with TRBJ1-2; D is uncertain. Trimming took 2 bases from V and 7 from J, leaving 11 bases between them. Germline lookup yields CDR1 MDHEN and CDR2 SYDVKM. The CDR3 loop spans 13 amino acids. CDR3: CASSLPDFLGYTF. In DNA form, the CDR3 reads TGTGCCAGCAGTTTACCGGACTTTCTTGGCTACACCTTC.

This clone came up once. This chain links TRBV9 with TRBJ2-1; D gene ambiguous. The CDR3 covers 15 residues. Germline assignment: CDR1 SGDLS and CDR2 YYNGEE. V lost 0 bases and J 7 bases, leaving 14 bases between the germline ends. The CDR3 region is CASSVDGNLGNEQFF. CDR3 coding DNA: TGTGCCAGCAGCGTAGATGGGAACCTGGGTAATGAGCAGTTCTTC.

This chain uses TRBV9 with TRBJ2-3, with TRBD2 matching 8 bases. J was trimmed by 3 bases and V by 5 bases; bases with no gene match: 17. The CDR3 totals 18 residues. Germline CDR1 SGDLS, CDR2 YYNGEE. The CDR3 DNA is TGTGCCAGCAGTACTCCCAGCGGGAGCGCAATCTTGACAGATACGCAGTATTTT. Encoded protein: CASSTPSGSAILTDTQYF.

The rearrangement joins TRBV7-9 to TRBJ2-7; D possibly uses TRBD1 or TRBD2 (5 bases each). Germline V lookup: CDR1 SEHNR, CDR2 FQNEAQ (reference sequence). The CDR3 length is 15 residues. V gave up 4 bases and J gave up 3 bases, with 16 bases separating them. The chain's CDR3 is CASSYPPVGVYEQYF. The CDR3 nucleotides read TGTGCCAGCAGCTACCCCCCAGTGGGGGTCTACGAGCAGTACTTC.

J is TRBJ1-1 and V is TRBV10-1; D possibly corresponds to TRBD1 (5 bases). Germline lookup yields CDR1 WNHNN and CDR2 SYGVQD (reference sequence). This CDR3 comprises 12 residues. The V end was cut by 3 bases, the J end by 3 bases, with 5 bases between. The DNA of the CDR3 is TGCGCCAGCAGTGACAGGGACACTGAAGCTTTCTTT. This gives the protein CASSDRDTEAFF.

This chain connects TRBV7-3 to TRBJ2-1; D unresolved. CDR1 is SGHTA and CDR2 is FQGTGA in the germline V gene. The V and J ends lost 1 base and 7 bases respectively, with 5 bases between them. CDR3 length: 12 amino acids. CDR3 bases: TGTGCCAGCAGCTTAATCCCAAATGAGCAGTTCTTC. Translated, it gives CASSLIPNEQFF.

In DNA form, the CDR3 reads TGTGCCAGTGGAGGTAATCAGGGGGCGAACAATCAGCCCCAGCATTTT. The encoded protein is CASGGNQGANNQPQHF. This chain uses TRBV19 with TRBJ1-5; 8 positions match TRBD1. Germline assignment: CDR1 LNHDA and CDR2 SQIVND (reference sequence). V was pared by 8 bases and J by 3 bases, with 12 bases of the junction left unmatched. CDR3 length: 16 amino acids.

CDR3 region: CASSAGLAGAHSDNEQFF. Here the CDR3 DNA reads TGTGCCAGCAGCGCGGGACTAGCGGGAGCCCACAGCGACAATGAGCAGTTCTTC. The chain is built from TRBV9 and TRBJ2-1; 14 nucleotides agree with TRBD2. This CDR3 is 18 amino acids long. Germline V lookup: CDR1 SGDLS, CDR2 YYNGEE. The V segment lost 3 bases and the J segment 5 bases; nucleotides outside the gene matches: 10.

V and J are TRBV4-3 and TRBJ1-2; D not resolved. The germline V gene encodes CDR1 LGHNA and CDR2 YSLEER. Trimming took 4 bases from V and 3 from J, leaving 12 bases between them. This CDR3 comprises 14 residues. The DNA of the CDR3 is TGCGCCAGCAGCCCGACCCTTGGGGACTATGGCTACACCTTC. As protein: CASSPTLGDYGYTF.

This chain joins TRBV28 and TRBJ1-5; D is ambiguous. This CDR3 is built from 15 residues. The germline V gene has CDR1 MDHEN and CDR2 SYDVKM. V was cut by 1 base and J by 0 bases, with 7 bases left in between. The chain's CDR3 is CASSLSRYSNQPQHF. CDR3 nucleotide sequence: TGTGCCAGCAGTTTATCCCGATATAGCAATCAGCCCCAGCATTTT.

A note on this clone: The sample carries other DNA sequences with the same CDR3. The chain employs TRBV7-8 and TRBJ1-5; no clear D gene. The ends were cut back, 1 base at V and 0 bases at J, with 7 bases in the middle. The CDR3 loop spans 15 amino acids. Germline CDR1 reads SGHVS; CDR2 reads FQNEAQ. The CDR3 nucleotides read TGTGCCAGCAGCTTAGGCAGATATAGCAATCAGCCCCAGCATTTT. Translation: CASSLGRYSNQPQHF.

The chain joins TRBV7-8 to TRBJ2-7; the match to TRBD1 covers 12 bases. Per germline, CDR1 SGHVS and CDR2 FQNEAQ. CDR3 size: 17 residues. Losses at the gene ends were 4 bases for V and 5 bases for J; bases not matched to a gene: 12. CDR3 coding DNA: TGTGCCAGCAGCTCCGGCATGCCGGGACAGGGGGCCCACGAGCAGTACTTC. Translated: CASSSGMPGQGAHEQYF.

The chain recombines TRBV7-2 with TRBJ1-1; TRBD1 might be the D (5 bases). This CDR3 has 17 amino acids. V was shortened by 3 bases and J by 0 bases, with 17 bases between the two germline ends. CDR1 and CDR2 (germline): SGHTA, FQGNSA. The CDR3 here is CASSFYEDTSMNTEAFF. The CDR3 DNA follows: TGTGCCAGCAGCTTTTACGAGGACACTTCCATGAACACTGAAGCTTTCTTT.